Shown below are 28 T cell receptor beta chains from a single sample sequenced in a study of control samples from healthy donors and cancer patients. Libraries were prepared by immunoSEQ multiplex PCR; TCRdb keeps only in-frame clonotypes and omits some of them. The sample contains more than 95,000 clones, roughly 87% of which appear only once. Specimen: blood. These receptor sequences come from a man in his forties in good health.

The V and J genes are TRBV4-1 and TRBJ1-1; D perhaps matches TRBD1 (6 bases). The CDR3 covers 14 residues. Trimming pared 3 bases from V and 1 base from J, leaving 9 bases between. Germline V gives CDR1 MGHRA, CDR2 YSYEKL. The CDR3 loop is CASSQGTQNTEAFF. The CDR3 DNA is TGCGCCAGCAGCCAGGGGACACAGAACACTGAAGCTTTCTTT.

The chain employs TRBV6-1 and TRBJ1-2; 9 nucleotides align to TRBD1. V dropped 2 bases and J dropped 5; count of bases not matched to a gene: 3. This CDR3 contains 14 residues. Per germline, CDR1 MNHNS and CDR2 SASEGT. The CDR3 region is CASSEQGQGYGYTF. CDR3 sequence (DNA): TGTGCCAGCAGTGAACAGGGACAGGGATATGGCTACACCTTC.

This chain uses TRBV5-8 with TRBJ2-7, with D perhaps matching TRBD1 or TRBD2 (5 bases each). Trimming removed 2 bases at V and 9 bases at J, with 18 bases between. Germline V gene data show CDR1 as SGHTS and CDR2 as YDEGEE. The CDR3 consists of 14 residues. CDR3 DNA: TGTGCCAGCAGCTTCCGGGACCGACAGTCCACGCAGTACTTC. Its protein product is CASSFRDRQSTQYF.

V usage is TRBV11-2 and J usage is TRBJ2-1; 8 bases match TRBD1. CDR3 length: 17 residues. The germline gives CDR1 SGHAT, CDR2 FQNNGV. J lost 0 bases, V lost 3 bases, and 7 bases had no gene match. The CDR3 is CASSFETGEISYNEQFF. The CDR3 DNA reads as TGTGCCAGCAGCTTTGAGACAGGGGAAATCTCCTACAATGAGCAGTTCTTC.

This clone was picked up a small number of times. This chain connects TRBV7-2 to TRBJ2-1, with 12 bases fitting TRBD2. The germline gives CDR1 SGHTA, CDR2 FQGNSA. After removal of 1 base from V and 7 bases from J, the junction contained 5 bases not matched to a gene. The CDR3 consists of 16 residues. The CDR3 coding sequence is TGTGCCAGCAGCTTAGAACTAGCGGGGGGTCGGAATGAGCAGTTCTTC. This gives the protein CASSLELAGGRNEQFF. Filled out from reference TRBV7-2 and TRBJ2-1, the complete variable domain reads GAGVSQSPSNKVTEKGKDVELRCDPISGHTALYWYRQSLGQGLEFLIYFQGNSAPDKSGLPSDRFSAERTGGSVSTLTIQRTQQEDSAVYLCASSLELAGGRNEQFFGPGTRLTVL.

The CDR3 loop is CASSLGQGNYGYTF. The CDR3 DNA reads as TGTGCCAGCAGCCTGGGACAGGGAAACTATGGCTACACCTTC. The V and J genes are TRBV6-6 and TRBJ1-2; TRBD1 aligns across 9 bases. V was clipped by 6 bases and J by 2 bases; unmatched bases: 4. CDR1 is MNHNY and CDR2 is SVGAGI in the germline V gene (reference sequence). The CDR3 loop spans 14 amino acids.

The V and J genes are TRBV6-2 or TRBV6-3 and TRBJ1-5; D gene unclear. The germline gives CDR1 MNHEY, CDR2 SVGEGT. V was cut by 6 bases and J by 9 bases, with 9 bases left in between. This CDR3 has 11 residues. CDR3 protein: CASSNSGPQHF. CDR3 nucleotides: TGTGCCAGCAGCAACAGCGGGCCCCAGCATTTT.

This chain connects TRBV30 to TRBJ1-5, with D tentatively TRBD1 (5 bases). The germline CDR1 and CDR2 sequences are GTSNPN and SVGIG (reference sequence). The V gene lost 1 base and the J gene lost 2 bases, with 9 bases spanning the gap. The length of the CDR3 is 14 residues. The CDR3 loop is CAWSGQRGNQPQHF. Here the CDR3 DNA reads TGTGCCTGGAGTGGACAGCGTGGCAATCAGCCCCAGCATTTT.

This clone was recorded only once. A junction boundary mismatches the germline segment, possibly from a read error. The chain is built from TRBV5-4 and TRBJ1-6; D may be TRBD1 (6 bases). The germline V gene encodes CDR1 SGHNT and CDR2 YYREEE (reference sequence). This CDR3 has 14 amino acids. The CDR3 region is CASSLDSSLSPLHF. CDR3 bases: TGTGCCAGCAGTTTGGACAGTTCCCTTTCACCCCTCCACTTT.

This clone was seen a handful of times. CDR3: CASSLRTSMERSHTQYF. DNA of the CDR3: TGTGCCAGCAGCTTAAGGACTAGCATGGAACGGTCCCATACGCAGTATTTT. The chain recombines TRBV7-2 with TRBJ2-3; 8 bases are shared with TRBD2. The germline V gene encodes CDR1 SGHTA and CDR2 FQGNSA. The CDR3 length is 17 residues. Losses at the gene ends were 2 bases for V and 7 bases for J; bases not matched to a gene: 14.

The chain combines TRBV15 with TRBJ1-4; D may be TRBD1 (5 bases). This CDR3 has 15 residues. Germline V lookup: CDR1 LNHNV, CDR2 YYDKDF (reference sequence). V was cut by 1 base and J by 5 bases, with 11 bases left in between. As DNA, the CDR3 is TGTGCCACCAGCAGAGCCGGGACGGGGAATGAAAAACTGTTTTTT. Its translation: CATSRAGTGNEKLFF.

In its sample, this clone was seen once. This chain links TRBV29-1 with TRBJ1-1; 8 bases are shared with TRBD1. The V segment lost 5 bases and the J segment 4 bases; nucleotides outside the gene matches: 0. The CDR3 sequence is 11 residues long. Germline lookup yields CDR1 SQVTM and CDR2 ANQGSEA. CDR3 sequence reads: CSVQGATEAFF. CDR3 in DNA: TGCAGCGTTCAGGGGGCCACTGAAGCTTTCTTT.

The chain carries TRBV6-6 and TRBJ2-3, with 9 nucleotides matching TRBD2. The CDR3 loop spans 16 amino acids. The trim removed 7 bases at V and 3 bases at J, leaving 11 bases unmatched. CDR1 is MNHNY, CDR2 SVGAGI, per germline (reference sequence). The CDR3 sequence: CASTVWAGGPTDTQYF. CDR3 in DNA: TGTGCCAGCACGGTCTGGGCGGGGGGGCCGACAGATACGCAGTATTTT.

This chain connects TRBV7-8 to TRBJ1-5; possible D gene TRBD1, 5 bases. This CDR3 is built from 14 residues. Trimming pared 1 base from V and 5 bases from J, leaving 9 bases between. Germline V CDR1 and CDR2: SGHVS, FQNEAQ. In nucleotides, the CDR3 is TGTGCCAGCAGCTTAGTTCAGGGCCATCAGCCCCAGCATTTT. Translating gives CASSLVQGHQPQHF. The entire variable domain, with the rest obtained from reference TRBV7-8 and TRBJ1-5, is as follows: GAGVSQSPRYKVAKRGQDVALRCDPISGHVSLFWYQQALGQGPEFLTYFQNEAQLDKSGLPSDRFFAERPEGSVSTLKIQRTQQEDSAVYLCASSLVQGHQPQHFGDGTRLSIL.

The rearrangement uses TRBV7-8 and TRBJ1-4; 8 bases line up with TRBD1. Trimming cost V 8 bases and J 3 bases; bases outside gene matches: 2. Germline assignment: CDR1 SGHVS and CDR2 FQNEAQ. The CDR3 totals 13 residues. The CDR3 coding sequence is TGTGCCAGCCAGGGGGCCGCTAATGAAAAACTGTTTTTT. This encodes CASQGAANEKLFF.

The V and J genes are TRBV18 and TRBJ2-5, with D possibly TRBD1 on 6 matching bases. The CDR3 is 15 residues long. Trimming left V 1 base short and J 3 bases short, with 12 bases between. Germline CDR1 is KGHSH and CDR2 is LQKENI. The CDR3 loop is CASSPLPGDKETQYF. The CDR3 DNA reads TGTGCCAGCTCACCACTCCCTGGGGACAAAGAGACCCAGTACTTC.

The rearrangement links TRBV24-1 to TRBJ2-5; D gene unclear. The CDR3 totals 15 residues. Per germline, CDR1 KGHDR and CDR2 SFDVKD. The V gene lost 5 bases and the J gene lost 1 base, with 13 bases spanning the gap. CDR3: CATSVGGRVQETQYF. CDR3 coding DNA: TGTGCCACCAGTGTCGGCGGTAGGGTCCAAGAGACCCAGTACTTC.

This clone was counted between two and nine times. The V call is TRBV6-4, the J call TRBJ2-3; 15 bases are shared with TRBD2. After removal of 2 bases from V and 4 bases from J, the junction contained 1 base not matched to a gene. Germline V CDR1 and CDR2: MRHNA, SNTAGT. The CDR3 extends over 16 amino acids. The CDR3 coding sequence is TGTGCCAGCAGTGACGGGACTAGCGGGGGGCCAGATACGCAGTATTTT. Translated: CASSDGTSGGPDTQYF.

The chain links TRBV4-3 to TRBJ2-3, with D perhaps being TRBD1 or TRBD2 (5 bases each). The V and J ends lost 1 base and 3 bases respectively, with 17 bases between them. The germline V gene has CDR1 LGHNA and CDR2 YSLEER. The CDR3 is made up of 17 amino acids. The CDR3, as DNA: TGCGCCAGCAGCCAAGGGAATTACGGGGACGGAACAGATACGCAGTATTTT. Protein sequence: CASSQGNYGDGTDTQYF.

V is TRBV6-5 and J is TRBJ1-1, with D hard to call. The length of the CDR3 is 14 residues. V lost 3 bases and J lost 0, with 8 bases in between. Per germline, CDR1 MNHEY and CDR2 SVGAGI. CDR3 nucleotides: TGTGCCAGCAGTTATAACTGGATGAACACTGAAGCTTTCTTT. This codes for CASSYNWMNTEAFF.

Remarks on this clone: This sample includes further DNA sequences coding for the same CDR3. The chain employs TRBV5-6 and TRBJ1-1; no clear D gene. Trimming shortened V by 3 bases and J by 1 base, and 10 bases separated the two germline ends. Germline values: CDR1 SGHDT, CDR2 YYEEEE. This CDR3 comprises 14 residues. This CDR3 reads CASSSGFSNTEAFF. Written as DNA, the CDR3 is TGTGCCAGCAGCTCCGGGTTCTCGAACACTGAAGCTTTCTTT.

The rearrangement joins TRBV21-1 to TRBJ2-2; the table's D call TRBD2 went unverified against the DNA. TRBV21-1 is a pseudogene locus. This CDR3 region has 14 residues. The CDR3 region has the DNA TGTGCCAGCAGCAAGACTAGCCACACCGGGGAGCTGTTTTTT. This translates into CASSKTSHTGELFF.

V is TRBV6-1 and J is TRBJ1-3; D is unresolved. The CDR3 extends over 17 amino acids. Trimming cost V 2 bases and J 0 bases, with 14 bases left between them. Per germline, CDR1 MNHNS and CDR2 SASEGT. DNA for the CDR3: TGTGCCAGCAGTGAACTTACGACGGTATACTCTGGAAACACCATATATTTT. Its translation: CASSELTTVYSGNTIYF.

The CDR3 region has the DNA TGTGCCAGGGTACAGGGGGCTATTCACGGTTCACCCCTCCACTTT. It specifies CARVQGAIHGSPLHF. The rearrangement uses TRBV6-5 and TRBJ1-6; TRBD1 agrees at 9 bases. The CDR3 loop spans 15 amino acids. CDR1 and CDR2 from the germline V gene are MNHEY and SVGAGI. V lost 9 bases and J lost 9; bases outside the gene matches: 12.

The chain uses TRBV2 and TRBJ2-3; TRBD1 is a possible D gene (9 bases). Germline CDR1 SNHLY, CDR2 FYNNEI. The CDR3 extends over 16 amino acids. The germline V and J ends were trimmed by 3 bases and 4 bases, with 17 bases remaining between them. The CDR3 DNA reads TGTGCCAGCAGTGATAGCGGGACAGGGAATTCAGATACGCAGTATTTT. Protein sequence: CASSDSGTGNSDTQYF.

The V gene is TRBV3-1 (or the pseudogene TRBV3-2), the J gene TRBJ2-4; D remains ambiguous. Looked up from germline, CDR1 is LGHDT and CDR2 is YNNKEL (reference sequence). The V gene lost 4 bases and the J gene lost 1 base, with 8 bases spanning the gap. This CDR3 is 14 amino acids long. CDR3 coding DNA: TGTGCCAGCAGCCCTACCAGCGCCAAAAACATTCAGTACTTC. Translation gives CASSPTSAKNIQYF.

CDR3 amino acids: CAISESAGWEQYF. CDR3 coding DNA: TGTGCCATCAGTGAGTCTGCAGGGTGGGAGCAGTACTTC. V usage is TRBV10-3 and J usage is TRBJ2-7, with D perhaps TRBD1 (5 bases). The CDR3 is 13 amino acids. V dropped 0 bases and J dropped 7 bases, with 10 bases sitting between them. The germline gives CDR1 ENHRY, CDR2 SYGVKD.

The chain carries TRBV6-4 and TRBJ2-2, with unresolved D. This CDR3 is 14 amino acids long. Per germline, CDR1 MRHNA and CDR2 SNTAGT. Trimming left V 6 bases short and J 7 bases short, with 15 bases between. The CDR3 DNA is TGTGCCAGCAGGCCGAGCTCCAAGCACGGGGAGCTGTTTTTT. It is translated as CASRPSSKHGELFF.